The 6 T cell receptor beta chains presented below share a single source sample, sequenced in a study of T cell changes during pregnancy in multiple sclerosis. Using immunoSEQ multiplex PCR, the repertoire was profiled, and TCRdb retains in-frame clones only, with some absent. The data hold 40,000 or so clones, with roughly nine tenths observed a single time. Here the sequenced sample was CD4+ T cells from peripheral blood mononuclear cells, taken in the third trimester of pregnancy. The receptors shown here come from a female donor in good health, enrolled as a control in a pregnancy study.

The chain employs TRBV7-2 and TRBJ2-7, with 11 bases aligning to TRBD1. CDR1 SGHTA and CDR2 FQGNSA come from the germline V gene. V was clipped by 4 bases and J by 5 bases; unmatched bases: 7. The length of the CDR3 is 15 residues. In nucleotides, the CDR3 is TGTGCCAGCAGCTACCGGACAGGGGGCTTCGACGAGCAGTACTTC. Translated, it gives CASSYRTGGFDEQYF.

This clone appeared once. The genes are TRBV19 and TRBJ1-1; 7 bases fit TRBD1. This CDR3 contains 14 residues. Germline V gene sequence: CDR1 LNHDA, CDR2 SQIVND (reference sequence). V lost 6 bases and J lost 6; bases outside the gene matches: 10. The chain's CDR3 is CASRRKQGQSEAFF. In nucleotides, the CDR3 is TGTGCCAGTAGGCGGAAACAGGGACAGTCTGAAGCTTTCTTT.

This clone was counted only a few times. DNA of the CDR3: TGTGCCAGCAGCGTAGCTTCCTTGAACACTGAAGCTTTCTTT. This gives the protein CASSVASLNTEAFF. V is TRBV9 and J is TRBJ1-1; D uncertain. Germline V gene lookup returns CDR1 SGDLS and CDR2 YYNGEE. The CDR3 totals 14 residues. V was cut by 0 bases and J by 0 bases, with 6 bases left in between.

The CDR3: CASSFGQVKTQYF. DNA of the CDR3: TGTGCCAGCAGTTTTGGACAGGTGAAGACCCAGTACTTC. This sequence joins TRBV28 and TRBJ2-5; TRBD1 matches 7 bases. From germline, CDR1 is MDHEN and CDR2 SYDVKM. V lost 3 bases, J lost 6 bases, and 4 bases stayed unmatched. This CDR3 spans 13 amino acids.

The chain combines TRBV29-1 with TRBJ1-1; D unresolved. V gave up 8 bases and J gave up 5 bases, with 15 bases separating them. This CDR3 is built from 12 residues. Germline V gives CDR1 SQVTM, CDR2 ANQGSEA. CDR3 bases: TGCAGCACCCGACGCGGTGGGACTGAAGCTTTCTTT. Translation gives CSTRRGGTEAFF.

This clone was seen a single time. The CDR3 bases are TGTGCCAGCAGTGAACGGGGGGGGTTTGGAAACACCATATATTTT. As protein: CASSERGGFGNTIYF. The V call is TRBV2, the J call TRBJ1-3, with D tentatively TRBD1 (5 bases). This CDR3 has 15 residues. Per germline, CDR1 SNHLY and CDR2 FYNNEI. V was shortened by 2 bases and J by 3 bases, with 11 bases between the two germline ends. Full variable domain (missing parts from reference TRBV2 and TRBJ1-3): EPEVTQTPSHQVTQMGQEVILRCVPISNHLYFYWYRQILGQKVEFLVSFYNNEISEKSEIFDDQFSVERPDGSNFTLKIRSTKLEDSAMYFCASSERGGFGNTIYFGEGSWLTVV.